Described below is a single TCR beta chain sequence and its context. V lost 5 bases to trimming and J lost 4 bases; unmatched junction nucleotides: 6. The germline CDR1 and CDR2 sequences are MNHEY and SVGAGI. The CDR3 sequence is 14 residues long. Repertoires were generated with immunoSEQ multiplex PCR, while TCRdb's copy carries only in-frame clones and drops some. The data contain 170,000 or so clones, 80% to 90% of them singletons. The data stem from a study of blood T cell repertoires in COVID-19. Study-level information: Acute-phase and convalescent COVID-19 samples originated in the United States, Italy and Spain. In each case, the material was cDNA or gDNA derived from T cells, B-cell-depleted T cells, or PBMCs.

The source of this sequence is a man between 45 and 60 years old with active or convalescent COVID-19. The sample comprised peripheral blood. The chain couples TRBV6-5 to TRBJ1-2; 8 bases map to TRBD1. CDR3 DNA: TGTGCCAGCAGTACCTTGACAGGGGTCTATGGCTACACCTTC. Translating gives CASSTLTGVYGYTF.